The following is a TCR beta chain sequence with its context. This specimen comes from a study of T cell changes during pregnancy in multiple sclerosis. Germline-derived CDR1 and CDR2 are SGHTA and FQGNSA. V lost 4 bases, J lost 7 bases, and 8 bases stayed unmatched. The CDR3 consists of 14 residues. The data were produced by immunoSEQ multiplex PCR, yet TCRdb's version contains in-frame clones alone and is incomplete. Of 15,000 to 20,000 clones listed, about 84% are singletons. This TCR derives from a female donor with multiple sclerosis, enrolled in a pregnancy study. V gene TRBV7-2 combines with J gene TRBJ1-2; 8 bases align to TRBD1. Sequenced material: CD8+ T cells from peripheral blood mononuclear cells, taken after pregnancy. Written as DNA, the CDR3 is TGTGCCAGCAGCTCCTACAGGGGGGGTGGTGGCTACACCTTC. This gives the protein CASSSYRGGGGYTF.